What follows describes a single T cell receptor (beta chain). The target antigen is unknown. The data were obtained in a study of T cell responses to AZD1222 COVID-19 vaccine. Points from the study as a whole: Repertoire collection took place solely once the T cell response had peaked. Spike as a whole was targeted by vaccine-associated CD4 TCRs, dominant at 160-218 and 743-854. Of the AZD1222 recipients, only five to seven were seropositive at baseline.

TCRdb keeps only in-frame clones here, not all; method: immunoSEQ multiplex PCR. The table records around 67,000 clones, around 80% of them present only once. The V end was cut by 0 bases, the J end by 3 bases, with 6 bases between. This CDR3 spans 13 amino acids. CDR1 is MNHEY, CDR2 SVGAGI, per germline. The V and J genes are TRBV6-5 and TRBJ2-7; no reliable D call. This receptor was taken from an adult in good health. The source was peripheral blood, collected on day 0 of AZD1222 vaccination. The CDR3 nucleotides are TGTGCCAGCAGTTACTCGAACAGCTACGAGCAGTACTTC. Translating gives CASSYSNSYEQYF.